This entry lists 2 T cell receptor beta chains sequenced from one sample in a study of blood T cell repertoires in COVID-19. Assay used: immunoSEQ multiplex PCR; TCRdb lists only in-frame clones, some missing. This sample has about 180,000 clones, with around 85% found just once. The material sequenced was peripheral blood. These receptors were taken from a woman older than 75 with acute or convalescent COVID-19.

V gene TRBV7-3 combines with J gene TRBJ1-2, with 9 bases that match TRBD1. Germline-derived CDR1 and CDR2 are SGHTA and FQGTGA. V dropped 0 bases and J dropped 7; count of bases not matched to a gene: 6. This CDR3 has 15 residues. The chain's CDR3 is CASSLTGQGRLGYTF. For the CDR3, the DNA is TGTGCCAGCAGCTTAACGGGACAGGGACGGCTTGGCTACACCTTC.

The genes are TRBV5-4 and TRBJ1-1; 10 bases line up with TRBD1. CDR3 size: 12 residues. Germline CDR1 is SGHNT and CDR2 is YYREEE (reference sequence). The ends lost 3 bases at V and 9 bases at J; junction bases unmatched: 2. CDR3 residues: CASSSGQGQAFF. Written as DNA, the CDR3 is TGTGCCAGCAGCTCGGGACAGGGGCAAGCTTTCTTT.